This T cell receptor (beta chain) was sequenced in a study of cytomegalovirus exposure and HLA in healthy donors. Primers for the PCR totalled 60 Vbeta and 13 Jbeta. In the original processing: Approximately 9.9 million shared chains were among the about 80 million unique TCR beta chains that a later analysis counted. Sequencing used immunoSEQ multiplex PCR; TCRdb keeps in-frame clones, though not all of them. That table gives V, J and clone size, and the DNA gave D and trimming. The table shows 70,000 to 75,000 clones, with about 78% occurring only once. The CDR3 loop spans 12 amino acids. J gave up 15 bases and V 3 bases, and 8 bases lay outside the gene matches. Per the germline V gene, CDR1 is SNHLY and CDR2 is FYNNEI. Overall study findings and caveats: 87-base-pair reads could not separate some V segments, including TRBV6-2 and TRBV6-3. Earlier analysis found most TCR beta V segments productive about 87% or about 30% of the time.

Regarding this clone: What it binds is not known.

The source of this sequence is a middle-aged woman in good health and CMV-seropositive. V and J are TRBV2 and TRBJ2-1, with 7 bases fitting TRBD2. Sequenced input: PBMCs. The CDR3 spells CASSEGERGPFF. The CDR3 bases are TGTGCCAGCAGTGAGGGGGAGCGGGGACCGTTCTTC.